The clone carrying this T cell receptor beta chain appeared a few times. Its target is unknown. This sample is drawn from a study of response to subunit inactivated influenza vaccine. Broader study findings: Few new T cells, the authors suggested, are recruited by each seasonal influenza vaccination.

Each CDR3 protein is one row after TCRdb ran MiXCR on the RT-PCR reads. In the table there are about 610,000 distinct CDR3 sequences, around 15% of which are singletons. The sample here was PBMCs from blood, taken 12 days after vaccination. The source of this sequence is a man over 45 who received an inactivated influenza vaccine.

The CDR3 DNA follows: TGTGCCAGCTCACCACCGCAGCGGATGCAAGAGACCCAGTACTTC. This gives the protein CASSPPQRMQETQYF. This chain joins TRBV18 and TRBJ2-5; TRBD2 is a possible D gene (5 bases). V was shortened by 0 bases and J by 2 bases, with 10 bases between the two germline ends. The CDR3 runs to 15 residues. Per germline, CDR1 KGHSH and CDR2 LQKENI.